The 3 T cell receptor beta chains below all came from one sample that was sequenced in a study of cytomegalovirus exposure and HLA in healthy donors. The repertoire was sequenced with immunoSEQ multiplex PCR; TCRdb's copy has only in-frame clones and lacks some. The table lists 250,000 to 300,000 clones, 65% to 90% of them singletons. Sequenced: PBMCs. Receptors originate from a woman aged 18-35 years in good health and CMV-seronegative.

V gene TRBV19 combines with J gene TRBJ1-2; possibly TRBD1 for D (5 bases). There are 15 residues in the CDR3. CDR1 LNHDA and CDR2 SQIVND come from the germline V gene (reference sequence). V shed 1 base and J shed 4 bases, with 13 bases lying between them. This chain's CDR3 is CASSIGFRVTYGYTF. CDR3 bases: TGTGCCAGTAGTATAGGGTTCAGGGTGACCTATGGCTACACCTTC.

The V and J genes are TRBV6-5 and TRBJ2-3, with D tentatively TRBD2 (5 bases). Germline V CDR1 and CDR2: MNHEY, SVGAGI. The CDR3 runs 14 residues. V was pared by 8 bases and J by 7 bases, with 19 bases between. This CDR3 is CASSRVRAANTQYF. The CDR3, as DNA: TGTGCCAGCTCCCGTGTGAGGGCCGCGAATACGCAGTATTTT.

This chain joins TRBV30 and TRBJ1-3; the D gene is possibly TRBD1 (5 bases). Per germline, CDR1 GTSNPN and CDR2 SVGIG (reference sequence). Trimming stripped 1 base from V and 0 bases from J, with 13 bases between. The CDR3 length is 16 residues. The CDR3 DNA is TGTGCCTGGAGTGGGGGCTTCCCGGGCTCTGGAAACACCATATATTTT. It encodes CAWSGGFPGSGNTIYF.